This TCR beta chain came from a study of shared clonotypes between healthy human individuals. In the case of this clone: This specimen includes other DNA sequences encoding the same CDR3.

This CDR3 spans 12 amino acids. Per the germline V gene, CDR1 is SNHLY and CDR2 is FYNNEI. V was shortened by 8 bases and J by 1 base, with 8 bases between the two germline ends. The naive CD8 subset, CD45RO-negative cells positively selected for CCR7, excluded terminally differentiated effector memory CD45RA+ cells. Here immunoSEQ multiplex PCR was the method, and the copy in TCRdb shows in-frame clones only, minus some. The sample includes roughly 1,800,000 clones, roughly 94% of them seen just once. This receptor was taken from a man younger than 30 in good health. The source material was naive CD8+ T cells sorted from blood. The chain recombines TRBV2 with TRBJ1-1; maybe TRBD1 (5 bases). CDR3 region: CASGTANTEAFF. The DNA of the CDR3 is TGTGCCAGCGGGACGGCGAACACTGAAGCTTTCTTT.